The 15 T cell receptor beta chains below come from one sample, sequenced in a study of regulatory T cells in long-lasting Graves disease. The sample's time point: newly diagnosed GD, antithyroid drugs for less than 3 months. There was RNA extracted from PBMCs, and the TCR library was made from it. TCR beta libraries were built with iRepertoire HTBI primers and Arm-PCR of CDR3 regions. TCRdb independently ran MiXCR on the multiplex PCR reads; one entry per CDR3 protein. The profile covers 400,000 to 650,000 distinct CDR3 sequences, with roughly a sixth appearing a single time and roughly 25% taken by the ten largest. These same data were also listed under a study on T cells in Graves' hyperthyroidism and ophthalmopathy.

The sample was peripheral blood mononuclear cells (PBMCs), taken at new diagnosis, from a patient treated with antithyroid drugs. These receptors were collected from a woman aged 40-60 years with Graves disease.

This clonotype has a handful of counts. The V and J genes are TRBV25-1 and TRBJ2-7; D gene uncertain. Between the trimmed V and J ends, which lost 8 bases and 1 base, there was a span of 15 bases. Germline CDR1 reads MGHDK; CDR2 reads SYGVNS. This CDR3 comprises 14 residues. The CDR3 sequence: CASSVESSSYEQYF. DNA of the CDR3: TGTGCCAGCTCGGTCGAGTCGAGTTCCTACGAGCAGTACTTC.

This clonotype has at least ten counts. CDR3 coding DNA: TGTGCCTGGAGCAGGGGGCAGGGGGGGAACAATGAGCAGTTCTTC. This codes for CAWSRGQGGNNEQFF. The chain carries TRBV30 and TRBJ2-1; a weak D match, TRBD1 (8 bases). Germline CDR1 GTSNPN, CDR2 SVGIG (reference sequence). Trimming stripped 3 bases from V and 5 bases from J, with 17 bases between. The CDR3 extends over 15 amino acids.

This clonotype was observed many times. The junction and the germline gene differ at one end; a read error may be behind it. The chain links TRBV5-1 to TRBJ2-5; unclear D gene. CDR1 SGHRS and CDR2 YFSETQ come from the germline V gene. The length of the CDR3 is 12 residues. CDR3 DNA sequence: TGTGCCAGCAGCTCGTCGAGAGAGACCCAGTACTTC. Translated: CASSSSRETQYF.

This clonotype came up a few times. This chain joins TRBV12-5 and TRBJ1-5; the D is unclear. V lost 5 bases and J 0 bases, leaving 11 bases between the germline ends. The CDR3 covers 15 residues. Germline V gene sequence: CDR1 LGHNT, CDR2 FRNRAP. The DNA of the CDR3 is TGTGCTAGTGGTCCGTCCGGCTATAGCAATCAGCCCCAGCATTTT. Translated, it gives CASGPSGYSNQPQHF.

This clonotype has at least ten counts. This sequence joins TRBV6-1 and TRBJ2-7; no clear D. The V gene's germline CDR1 is MNHNS and CDR2 SASEGT. V lost 3 bases and J 2 bases, leaving 11 bases between the germline ends. The CDR3 sequence is 14 residues long. For the CDR3, the DNA is TGTGCCAGCAGTGAGATCGCAGGTCCCTACGAGCAGTACTTC. Residues: CASSEIAGPYEQYF.

This clonotype was picked up a small number of times. The V gene is TRBV7-9, the J gene TRBJ2-7; D may match TRBD1 or TRBD2 (5 bases each). Germline V lookup: CDR1 SEHNR, CDR2 FQNEAQ (reference sequence). The V gene lost 4 bases and the J gene lost 6 bases, with 19 bases spanning the gap. CDR3 size: 15 residues. The CDR3 nucleotides read TGTGCCAGCAGCTCGGCCGGGACCGCCGGGCTCGAGCAGTACTTC. Translated, it gives CASSSAGTAGLEQYF.

The table lists this clonotype with a few counts. This chain joins TRBV11-2 and TRBJ1-2; TRBD1 agrees at 7 bases. V lost 5 bases and J lost 4; bases outside the gene matches: 7. The CDR3 contains 14 residues. Germline CDR1 and CDR2: SGHAT and FQNNGV. CDR3 in DNA: TGTGCCAGCAGCGCGTCGACAGGGCCCTATGGCTACACCTTC. Its protein product is CASSASTGPYGYTF. The whole variable domain, remainder taken from reference TRBV11-2 and TRBJ1-2, is EAGVAQSPRYKIIEKRQSVAFWCNPISGHATLYWYQQILGQGPKLLIQFQNNGVVDDSQLPKDRFSAERLKGVDSTLKIQPAKLEDSAVYLCASSASTGPYGYTFGSGTRLTVV.

This clonotype appeared a few times. V usage is TRBV10-3 and J usage is TRBJ1-1; D unresolved. Looked up from germline, CDR1 is ENHRY and CDR2 is SYGVKD. V was trimmed by 7 bases and J by 3 bases, leaving 9 bases between them. This CDR3 contains 12 residues. Here the CDR3 reads CAIKEVDTEAFF. The CDR3 DNA follows: TGTGCCATCAAGGAGGTGGACACTGAAGCTTTCTTT.

This clonotype was detected ten times or more. The rearrangement joins TRBV10-3 to TRBJ2-5; D unclear. CDR1 ENHRY and CDR2 SYGVKD come from the germline V gene. The CDR3 spans 12 residues. V was pared by 4 bases and J by 3 bases, with 6 bases between. CDR3 coding DNA: TGTGCCATCAGTGCAGTCGAAGAGACCCAGTACTTC. Encoded protein: CAISAVEETQYF.

The chain employs TRBV10-3 and TRBJ1-1; 7 bases fit TRBD1. The CDR3 loop spans 14 amino acids. With V trimmed by 5 bases and J by 4 bases, 7 bases remained unmatched. CDR1 ENHRY and CDR2 SYGVKD come from the germline V gene. The CDR3 DNA follows: TGTGCCATCAGTAAGGGGACAGAGGCCACTGAAGCTTTCTTT. It specifies CAISKGTEATEAFF.

This clonotype has at least ten counts. CDR3 region: CASSVTGMYQETQYF. CDR3 bases: TGTGCCAGCAGTGTGACAGGGATGTACCAAGAGACCCAGTACTTC. The chain employs TRBV6-2 or TRBV6-3 and TRBJ2-5, with 7 bases identical to TRBD1. Germline assignment: CDR1 MNHEY and CDR2 SVGEGT. J gave up 0 bases and V 5 bases, and 6 bases lay outside the gene matches. The CDR3 runs to 15 residues.

The J gene is TRBJ1-2, the V gene TRBV7-9; D remains ambiguous. V was clipped by 5 bases and J by 3 bases, with 16 bases between them. Germline CDR1 reads SEHNR; CDR2 reads FQNEAQ (reference sequence). The CDR3 spans 15 residues. CDR3 sequence reads: CASSPIQAADYGYTF. The CDR3 bases are TGTGCCAGCAGCCCAATCCAGGCGGCGGACTATGGCTACACCTTC.

The chain couples TRBV15 to TRBJ2-5, with D perhaps matching TRBD2 (7 bases). The CDR3 extends over 13 amino acids. The germline V gene has CDR1 LNHNV and CDR2 YYDKDF (reference sequence). Trimming pared 9 bases from V and 4 bases from J, leaving 15 bases between. CDR3 nucleotide sequence: TGTGCCACGGGCGGGGGCCGGGGAGAGACCCAGTACTTC. Translating gives CATGGGRGETQYF.

The sample holds many counts of this clonotype. The CDR3 region has the DNA TGTGCCTGGAGGGCCGGGGATAATGAAAAACTGTTTTTT. It codes for CAWRAGDNEKLFF. The rearrangement joins TRBV30 to TRBJ1-4; D remains unclear. Germline CDR1 GTSNPN, CDR2 SVGIG (reference sequence). The CDR3 totals 13 residues. Trimming removed 3 bases at V and 4 bases at J, with 9 bases between.

This clonotype was seen ten or more times. The rearrangement uses TRBV2 and TRBJ2-5, with D possibly matching TRBD1 (6 bases). The CDR3 consists of 15 residues. V lost 2 bases and J 2 bases, leaving 12 bases between the germline ends. The germline V gene encodes CDR1 SNHLY and CDR2 FYNNEI. CDR3 DNA: TGTGCCAGCAGTGAAATGGGGGCGACGCAAGAGACCCAGTACTTC. As protein: CASSEMGATQETQYF.